These 20 T cell receptor beta chains came from one sample sequenced in a study of T cells in Graves' hyperthyroidism and ophthalmopathy. TCR beta CDR3 regions were amplified from RNA transcripts. TCR CDR3 underwent first-round RT-PCR with the HTBI primer set. TCRdb re-called the multiplex PCR reads with MiXCR, one entry per CDR3 protein. The repertoire consists of around 620,000 distinct CDR3 sequences, with 12% to 15% occurring once and the leading ten covering roughly 7.1%. Sequenced input: blood. Receptors originate from a young woman with Graves' ophthalmopathy.

This clonotype showed up many times. V is TRBV11-3 and J is TRBJ2-1, with 7 bases that match TRBD1. V lost 6 bases and J lost 0; bases outside the gene matches: 5. This CDR3 region has 15 residues. Germline loops: CDR1 SGHNT, CDR2 YENEEA. CDR3 in DNA: TGTGCCAGCAGAGGACAGGAGAGCTCCTACAATGAGCAGTTCTTC. Protein product: CASRGQESSYNEQFF.

This clonotype showed up just a few times. The chain has TRBV28 and TRBJ1-2; maybe TRBD1 (6 bases). CDR3 length: 16 amino acids. V was shortened by 8 bases and J by 8 bases, with 27 bases between the two germline ends. The germline V gene has CDR1 MDHEN and CDR2 SYDVKM. CDR3 DNA: TGTGCCAGCGGGTTGCGTCACAGGGTAGGGTTAAGAGGCTACACCTTC. This translates into CASGLRHRVGLRGYTF.

This clonotype has a count of ten or more. The CDR3 reads CASSQNGRTGNEQFF. The CDR3 DNA sequence: TGTGCCAGCAGCCAAAACGGGAGGACGGGCAATGAGCAGTTCTTC. The chain joins TRBV3-1 to TRBJ2-1; TRBD2 aligns across 7 bases. Trimming took 2 bases from V and 6 from J; bases not matched to a gene: 7. The CDR3 consists of 15 residues. Germline V gene sequence: CDR1 LGHDT, CDR2 YNNKEL (reference sequence).

The chain recombines TRBV20-1 with TRBJ2-7; 12 bases are a match to TRBD2. V shed 4 bases, J shed 5 bases, and the junction held 12 bases outside the gene matches. CDR1 DFQATT and CDR2 SNEGSKA come from the germline V gene (reference sequence). The CDR3 runs 16 residues. CDR3 sequence (DNA): TGCAGTGCTATGCGACTAGCGGGAGTGGGGTCGGACGAGCAGTACTTC. It is translated as CSAMRLAGVGSDEQYF.

In this sample, this clonotype turned up a few times. The gene calls are TRBV27 and TRBJ2-2, with 12 bases identical to TRBD1. Germline values: CDR1 MNHEY, CDR2 SMNVEV (reference sequence). Trimming removed 5 bases from V and 7 bases from J; junction bases left unmatched: 5. This CDR3 region has 15 residues. CDR3 protein: CASSPGTGGVGELFF. Here the CDR3 DNA reads TGTGCCAGCAGTCCCGGGACAGGGGGCGTCGGGGAGCTGTTTTTT.

This chain connects TRBV4-1 to TRBJ2-1; 9 bases align to TRBD1. CDR3 length equals 15 residues. CDR1 MGHRA and CDR2 YSYEKL come from the germline V gene. J gave up 8 bases and V 1 base, and 6 bases lay outside the gene matches. CDR3: CASSQGTGVQDEQFF. The CDR3 region has the DNA TGCGCCAGCAGCCAAGGGACAGGGGTTCAGGATGAGCAGTTCTTC.

This clonotype has ten or more counts. The chain joins TRBV27 to TRBJ2-1; D call uncertain. The length of the CDR3 is 14 residues. Trimming stripped 0 bases from V and 9 bases from J, with 12 bases between. CDR1 MNHEY and CDR2 SMNVEV come from the germline V gene (reference sequence). The CDR3 region is CASSLSIDLGEQFF. As DNA, the CDR3 is TGTGCCAGCAGTTTATCGATCGATTTAGGTGAGCAGTTCTTC.

The sample holds many counts of this clonotype. The chain carries TRBV27 and TRBJ1-1; 7 bases line up with TRBD1. The CDR3 sequence is 14 residues long. Germline V gene lookup returns CDR1 MNHEY and CDR2 SMNVEV (reference sequence). With 4 bases clipped from V and 7 bases from J, the junction kept 9 bases outside the gene matches. As DNA, the CDR3 is TGTGCCAGCAGTTACAGGGGCCTCCCGGATGAAGCTTTCTTT. Protein: CASSYRGLPDEAFF.

A few counts support this clonotype. The rearrangement uses TRBV27 and TRBJ2-7; TRBD1 agrees at 8 bases. The CDR3 runs to 14 residues. The J segment lost 3 bases and the V segment lost 5 bases, leaving 6 bases of the junction unmatched. The V gene's germline CDR1 is MNHEY and CDR2 SMNVEV (reference sequence). CDR3 loop: CASSPRQGFYEQYF. The CDR3 DNA follows: TGTGCCAGCAGTCCCCGACAGGGGTTCTACGAGCAGTACTTC.

This clonotype was recorded a few times. The J gene is TRBJ2-7, the V gene TRBV25-1; weak D call: TRBD1 (5 bases). This CDR3 has 16 amino acids. Trimming removed 3 bases from V and 1 base from J, with 16 bases in between. Germline CDR1 is MGHDK and CDR2 is SYGVNS. Here the CDR3 reads CASSDRYRSPSYEQYF. CDR3 coding DNA: TGTGCCAGCAGTGACCGGTACAGGTCACCTTCCTACGAGCAGTACTTC.

This clonotype showed up just a few times. This chain joins TRBV6-2 or TRBV6-3 and TRBJ2-4, with 10 bases matching TRBD1. The junction had 39 bases not matched to a gene; V was cut back by 8 bases and J by 11 bases. CDR1 is MNHEY and CDR2 is SVGEGT in the germline V gene. The CDR3 has 23 amino acids. For the CDR3, the DNA is TGTGCCAGCGGATCAGAGACAGGGGGCCTCTCGGGAGCGGTAGTGCCTCTCGGGAGCGTTCAGTACTTC. It specifies CASGSETGGLSGAVVPLGSVQYF.

The chain links TRBV9 to TRBJ2-3; 8 positions agree with TRBD2. V gave up 2 bases and J gave up 4 bases; unmatched junction bases: 9. The CDR3 runs 16 residues. The germline CDR1 and CDR2 sequences are SGDLS and YYNGEE. Written as DNA, the CDR3 is TGTGCCAGCAGCGTTATGCCGGGAGGGCCCCCAGATACGCAGTATTTT. Translated: CASSVMPGGPPDTQYF.

This clonotype was seen repeatedly, ten times or more. The genes are TRBV7-8 and TRBJ1-1; 7 bases align to TRBD1. Germline V lookup: CDR1 SGHVS, CDR2 FQNEAQ. CDR3 length: 15 amino acids. The V segment lost 2 bases and the J segment 4 bases; nucleotides outside the gene matches: 7. CDR3 DNA: TGTGCCAGCAGCTTAATTGTCAGGGGGAGCACTGAAGCTTTCTTT. It specifies CASSLIVRGSTEAFF.

In its sample, this clonotype was seen a few times. This chain joins TRBV18 and TRBJ2-3; D gene unclear. Per the germline V gene, CDR1 is KGHSH and CDR2 is LQKENI. Trimming shortened V by 2 bases and J by 2 bases, and 17 bases separated the two germline ends. This CDR3 comprises 17 residues. For the CDR3, the DNA is TGTGCCAGCTCACCAGGGTTCCGAGACAAAGTCACAGATACGCAGTATTTT. This codes for CASSPGFRDKVTDTQYF.

This clonotype was counted many times. The chain couples TRBV14 to TRBJ2-2, with TRBD2 identical over 9 bases. Looked up from germline, CDR1 is SGHDN and CDR2 is FVKESK. The ends lost 5 bases at V and 1 base at J; junction bases unmatched: 8. This CDR3 comprises 17 residues. For the CDR3, the DNA is TGTGCCAGCAGCGGCCCGGGACTAGCTTTGAACACCGGGGAGCTGTTTTTT. It encodes CASSGPGLALNTGELFF.

The chain employs TRBV6-1 and TRBJ2-1; 13 bases align to TRBD2. The CDR3 extends over 16 amino acids. J was trimmed by 4 bases and V by 6 bases; bases with no gene match: 6. CDR1 and CDR2 from the germline V gene are MNHNS and SASEGT. The CDR3 sequence is CASSRLAGGRYNEQFF. The CDR3 DNA reads TGTGCCAGCAGCCGACTAGCGGGAGGACGGTACAATGAGCAGTTCTTC.

As to this clonotype: One end of the junction does not line up with germline, which may come from a read error. CDR3 DNA: TGTGCCAGCAACATGTACACTGAAGCTTACTTT. Encoded protein: CASNMYTEAYF. The rearrangement links TRBV6-1 to TRBJ1-1, with unresolved D. Germline V gene data show CDR1 as MNHNS and CDR2 as SASEGT. This CDR3 is built from 11 residues.

This chain links TRBV5-6 with TRBJ2-7, with D uncertain. The CDR3 covers 13 residues. Between the trimmed V and J ends, which lost 4 bases and 2 bases, there was a span of 10 bases. The germline V gene has CDR1 SGHDT and CDR2 YYEEEE. The CDR3 region is CASSKGPTYEQYF. The CDR3 DNA reads as TGTGCCAGCAGCAAAGGACCCACCTACGAGCAGTACTTC.

This clonotype was seen at least ten times. The chain couples TRBV3-1 to TRBJ2-1; 7 bases are shared with TRBD1. V dropped 4 bases and J dropped 5; count of bases not matched to a gene: 2. The length of the CDR3 is 13 residues. Per the germline V gene, CDR1 is LGHDT and CDR2 is YNNKEL (reference sequence). Written as DNA, the CDR3 is TGTGCCAGCAGCCCAGACAGGGACAATGAGCAGTTCTTC. Protein: CASSPDRDNEQFF.

In this sample, this clonotype turned up many times. The chain links TRBV12-3 or TRBV12-4 to TRBJ2-1; possibly TRBD1 for D (6 bases). V lost 11 bases and J 1 base, leaving 12 bases between the germline ends. CDR3 size: 13 residues. CDR3 nucleotide sequence: TGTGCCTCCCGGACAGAATCCTACAATGAGCAGTTCTTC. Protein product: CASRTESYNEQFF.